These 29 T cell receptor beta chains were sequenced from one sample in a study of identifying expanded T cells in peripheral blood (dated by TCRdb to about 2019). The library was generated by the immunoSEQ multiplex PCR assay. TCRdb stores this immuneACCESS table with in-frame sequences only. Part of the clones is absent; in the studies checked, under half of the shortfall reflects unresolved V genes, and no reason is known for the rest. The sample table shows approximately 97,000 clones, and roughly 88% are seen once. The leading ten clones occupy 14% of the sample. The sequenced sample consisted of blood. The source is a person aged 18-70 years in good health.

The DNA of the CDR3 is TGCAGCGTTGAACCTAGCGGGAGGTCGGGAGAGACCCAGTACTTC. As protein: CSVEPSGRSGETQYF. V and J are TRBV29-1 and TRBJ2-5, with TRBD2 matching over 11 bases. CDR3 length: 15 amino acids. CDR1 is SQVTM and CDR2 is ANQGSEA in the germline V gene. V trimming: 2 bases; J trimming: 4 bases; junction bases outside the gene matches: 6.

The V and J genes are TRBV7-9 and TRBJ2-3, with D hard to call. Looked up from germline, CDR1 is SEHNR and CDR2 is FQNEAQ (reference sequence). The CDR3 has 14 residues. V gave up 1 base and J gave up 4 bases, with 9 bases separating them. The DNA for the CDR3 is TGTGCCAGCAGCTTAGAGGTAGCTTCAGATACGCAGTATTTT. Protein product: CASSLEVASDTQYF.

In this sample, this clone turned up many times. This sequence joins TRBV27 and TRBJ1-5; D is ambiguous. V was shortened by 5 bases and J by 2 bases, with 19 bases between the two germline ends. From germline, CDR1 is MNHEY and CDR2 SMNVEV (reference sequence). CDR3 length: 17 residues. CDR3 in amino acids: CASSQFQANLGNQPQHF. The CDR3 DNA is TGTGCCAGCAGTCAATTTCAAGCGAATTTGGGCAATCAGCCCCAGCATTTT.

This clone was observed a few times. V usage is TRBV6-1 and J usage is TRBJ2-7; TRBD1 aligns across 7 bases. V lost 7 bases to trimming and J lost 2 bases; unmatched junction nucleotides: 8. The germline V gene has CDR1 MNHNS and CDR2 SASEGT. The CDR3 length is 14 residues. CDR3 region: CASTKGTATYEQYF. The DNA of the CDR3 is TGTGCCAGCACCAAGGGGACAGCTACCTACGAGCAGTACTTC.

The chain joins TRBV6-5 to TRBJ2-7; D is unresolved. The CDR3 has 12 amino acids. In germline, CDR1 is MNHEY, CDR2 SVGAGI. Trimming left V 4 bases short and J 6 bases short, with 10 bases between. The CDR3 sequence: CASSSGWGEQYF. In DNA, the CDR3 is TGTGCCAGCAGTTCCGGATGGGGCGAGCAGTACTTC.

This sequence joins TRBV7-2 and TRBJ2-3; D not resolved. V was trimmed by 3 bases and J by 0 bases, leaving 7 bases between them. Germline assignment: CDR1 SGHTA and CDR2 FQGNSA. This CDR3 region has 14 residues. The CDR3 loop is CASSFISSTDTQYF. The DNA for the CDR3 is TGTGCCAGCAGCTTTATCTCCAGCACAGATACGCAGTATTTT.

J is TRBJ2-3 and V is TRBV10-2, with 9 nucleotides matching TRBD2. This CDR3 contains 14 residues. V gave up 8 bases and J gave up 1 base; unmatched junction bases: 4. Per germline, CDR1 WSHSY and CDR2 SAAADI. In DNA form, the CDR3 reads TGCGCCAGCGCGGGGGGGGCCGGCACAGATACGCAGTATTTT. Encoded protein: CASAGGAGTDTQYF.

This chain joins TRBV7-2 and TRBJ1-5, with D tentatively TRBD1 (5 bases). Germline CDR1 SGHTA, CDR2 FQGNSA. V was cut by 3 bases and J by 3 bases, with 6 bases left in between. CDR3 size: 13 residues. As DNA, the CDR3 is TGTGCCAGCAGCTTGACAGACAATCAGCCCCAGCATTTT. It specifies CASSLTDNQPQHF.

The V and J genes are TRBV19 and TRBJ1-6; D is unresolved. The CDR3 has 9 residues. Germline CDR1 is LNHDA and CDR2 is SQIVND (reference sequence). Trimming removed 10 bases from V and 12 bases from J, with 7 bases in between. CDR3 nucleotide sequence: TGTGCCACCCCCCAACCCCTCCACTTT. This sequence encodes CATPQPLHF.

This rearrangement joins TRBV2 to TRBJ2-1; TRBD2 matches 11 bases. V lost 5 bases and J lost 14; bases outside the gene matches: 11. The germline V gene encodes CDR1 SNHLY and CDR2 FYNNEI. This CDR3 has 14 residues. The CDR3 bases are TGTGCCAGCAGTTTTTCCGGGACTAGCGGTTTTAAGTTCTTC. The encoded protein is CASSFSGTSGFKFF.

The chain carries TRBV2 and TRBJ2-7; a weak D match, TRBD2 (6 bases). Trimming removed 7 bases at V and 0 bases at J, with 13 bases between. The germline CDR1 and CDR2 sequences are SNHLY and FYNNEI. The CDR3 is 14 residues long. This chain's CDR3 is CASNRDGSSYEQYF. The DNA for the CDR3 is TGTGCCAGCAATCGGGACGGGAGCTCCTACGAGCAGTACTTC. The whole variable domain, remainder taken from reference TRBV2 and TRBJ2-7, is EPEVTQTPSHQVTQMGQEVILRCVPISNHLYFYWYRQILGQKVEFLVSFYNNEISEKSEIFDDQFSVERPDGSNFTLKIRSTKLEDSAMYFCASNRDGSSYEQYFGPGTRLTVT.

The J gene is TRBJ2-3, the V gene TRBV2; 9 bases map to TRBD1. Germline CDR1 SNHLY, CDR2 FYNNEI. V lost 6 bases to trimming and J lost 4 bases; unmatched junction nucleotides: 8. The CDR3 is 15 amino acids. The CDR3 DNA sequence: TGTGCCAGCAGGGGGGTCGGGACAGGGCCAGATACGCAGTATTTT. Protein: CASRGVGTGPDTQYF. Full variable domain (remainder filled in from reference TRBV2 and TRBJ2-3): EPEVTQTPSHQVTQMGQEVILRCVPISNHLYFYWYRQILGQKVEFLVSFYNNEISEKSEIFDDQFSVERPDGSNFTLKIRSTKLEDSAMYFCASRGVGTGPDTQYFGPGTRLTVL.

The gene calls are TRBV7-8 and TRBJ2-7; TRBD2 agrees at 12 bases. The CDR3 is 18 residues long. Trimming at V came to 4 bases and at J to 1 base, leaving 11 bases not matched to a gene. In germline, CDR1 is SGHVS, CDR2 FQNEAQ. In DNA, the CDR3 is TGTGCCAGCAGCTCAAATAGTTTAGGGACTAGCGGGTCCTACGAGCAGTACTTC. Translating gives CASSSNSLGTSGSYEQYF.

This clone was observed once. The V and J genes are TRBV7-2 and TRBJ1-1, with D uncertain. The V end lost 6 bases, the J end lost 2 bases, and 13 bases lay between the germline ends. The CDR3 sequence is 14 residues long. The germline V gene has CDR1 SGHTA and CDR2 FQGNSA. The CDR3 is CASRLGLDNTEAFF. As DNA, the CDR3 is TGTGCCAGCAGACTTGGTTTGGATAACACTGAAGCTTTCTTT.

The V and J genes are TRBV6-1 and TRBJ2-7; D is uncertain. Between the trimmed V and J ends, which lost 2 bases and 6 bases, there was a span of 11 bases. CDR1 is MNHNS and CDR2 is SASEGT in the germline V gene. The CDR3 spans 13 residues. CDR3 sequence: CASSEPGSGEQYF. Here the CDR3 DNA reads TGTGCCAGCAGTGAACCCGGATCAGGCGAGCAGTACTTC.

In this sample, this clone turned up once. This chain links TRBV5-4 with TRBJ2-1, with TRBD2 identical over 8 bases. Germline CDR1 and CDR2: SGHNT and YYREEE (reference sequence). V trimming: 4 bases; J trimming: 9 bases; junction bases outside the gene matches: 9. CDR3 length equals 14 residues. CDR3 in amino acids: CASSDPTSAREQFF. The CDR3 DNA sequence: TGTGCCAGCAGCGACCCGACTAGCGCGCGTGAGCAGTTCTTC.

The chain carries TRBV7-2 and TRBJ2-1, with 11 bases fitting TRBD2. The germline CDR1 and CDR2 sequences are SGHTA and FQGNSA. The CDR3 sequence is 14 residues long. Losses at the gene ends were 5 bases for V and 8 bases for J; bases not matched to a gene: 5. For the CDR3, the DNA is TGTGCCAGCAGCCCGGGACTAGCGGAGGATGAGCAGTTCTTC. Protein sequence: CASSPGLAEDEQFF.

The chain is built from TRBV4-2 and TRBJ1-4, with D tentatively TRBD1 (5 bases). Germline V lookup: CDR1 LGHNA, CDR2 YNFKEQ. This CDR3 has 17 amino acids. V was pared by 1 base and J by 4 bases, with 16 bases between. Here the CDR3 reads CASSQVRGERGNEKLFF. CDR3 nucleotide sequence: TGTGCCAGCAGCCAAGTTCGAGGGGAAAGGGGTAATGAAAAACTGTTTTTT.

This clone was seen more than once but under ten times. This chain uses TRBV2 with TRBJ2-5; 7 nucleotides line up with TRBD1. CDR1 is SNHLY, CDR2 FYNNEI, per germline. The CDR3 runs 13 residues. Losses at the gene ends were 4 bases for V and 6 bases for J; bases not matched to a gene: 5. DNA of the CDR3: TGTGCCAGCAGTGTTGACAGGGAGAAGACCCAGTACTTC. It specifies CASSVDREKTQYF.

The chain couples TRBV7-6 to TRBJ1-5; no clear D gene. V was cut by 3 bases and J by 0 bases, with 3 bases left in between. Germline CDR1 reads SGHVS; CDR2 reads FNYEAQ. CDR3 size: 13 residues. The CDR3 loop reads CASSLSSNQPQHF. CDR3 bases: TGTGCCAGCAGCTTGAGTAGCAATCAGCCCCAGCATTTT. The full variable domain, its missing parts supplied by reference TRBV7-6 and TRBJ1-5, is GAGVSQSPRYKVTKRGQDVALRCDPISGHVSLYWYRQALGQGPEFLTYFNYEAQQDKSGLPNDRFSAERPEGSISTLTIQRTEQRDSAMYRCASSLSSNQPQHFGDGTRLSIL.

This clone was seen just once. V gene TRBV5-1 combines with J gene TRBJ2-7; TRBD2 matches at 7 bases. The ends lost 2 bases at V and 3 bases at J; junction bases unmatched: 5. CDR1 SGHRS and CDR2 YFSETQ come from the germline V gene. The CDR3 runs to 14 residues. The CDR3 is CASSFSAGDYEQYF. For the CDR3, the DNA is TGCGCCAGCAGCTTCTCCGCGGGGGACTACGAGCAGTACTTC.

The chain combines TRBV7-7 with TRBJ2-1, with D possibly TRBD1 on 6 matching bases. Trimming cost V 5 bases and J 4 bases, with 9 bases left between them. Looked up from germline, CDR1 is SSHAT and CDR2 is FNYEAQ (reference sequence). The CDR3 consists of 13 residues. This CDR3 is CASSVQGYNEQFF. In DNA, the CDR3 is TGTGCCAGCAGCGTCCAGGGGTACAATGAGCAGTTCTTC.

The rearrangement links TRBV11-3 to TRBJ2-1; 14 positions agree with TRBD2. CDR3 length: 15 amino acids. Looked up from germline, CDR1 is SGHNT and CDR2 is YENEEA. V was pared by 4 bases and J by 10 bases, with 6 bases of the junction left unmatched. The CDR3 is CASSSGTSGSGEQFF. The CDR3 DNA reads TGTGCCAGCAGCTCCGGGACTAGCGGGAGTGGAGAGCAGTTCTTC. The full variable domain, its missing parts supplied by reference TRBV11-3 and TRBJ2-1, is EAGVVQSPRYKIIEKKQPVAFWCNPISGHNTLYWYLQNLGQGPELLIRYENEEAVDDSQLPKDRFSAERLKGVDSTLKIQPAELGDSAVYLCASSSGTSGSGEQFFGPGTRLTVL.

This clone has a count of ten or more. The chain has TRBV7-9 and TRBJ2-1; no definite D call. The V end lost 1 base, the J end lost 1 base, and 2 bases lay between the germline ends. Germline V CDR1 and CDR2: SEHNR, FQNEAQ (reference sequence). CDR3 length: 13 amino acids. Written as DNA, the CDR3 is TGTGCCAGCAGCTTAGGTTCCTACAATGAGCAGTTCTTC. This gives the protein CASSLGSYNEQFF. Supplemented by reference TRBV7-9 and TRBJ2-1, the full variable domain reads DTGVSQNPRHKITKRGQNVTFRCDPISEHNRLYWYRQTLGQGPEFLTYFQNEAQLEKSRLLSDRFSAERPKGSFSTLEIQRTEQGDSAMYLCASSLGSYNEQFFGPGTRLTVL.

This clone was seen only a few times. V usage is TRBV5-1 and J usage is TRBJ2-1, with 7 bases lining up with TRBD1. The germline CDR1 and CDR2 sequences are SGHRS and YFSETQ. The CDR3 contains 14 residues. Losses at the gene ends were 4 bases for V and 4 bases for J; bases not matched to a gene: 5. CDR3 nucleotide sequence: TGCGCCAGCAGCGCGGACAGGCCTTACAATGAGCAGTTCTTC. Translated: CASSADRPYNEQFF.

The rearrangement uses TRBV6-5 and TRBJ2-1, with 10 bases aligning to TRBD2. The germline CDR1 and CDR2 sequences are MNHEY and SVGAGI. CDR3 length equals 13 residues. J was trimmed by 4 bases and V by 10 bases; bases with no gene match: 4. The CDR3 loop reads CATTSGAYNEQFF. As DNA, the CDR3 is TGTGCCACCACTAGCGGGGCTTACAATGAGCAGTTCTTC.

CDR3 nucleotides: TGTGCCAGCAGGTCGATCGGGACTAGCGGGATGGACGAGCAGTACTTC. Its protein is CASRSIGTSGMDEQYF. This chain connects TRBV28 to TRBJ2-7, with TRBD2 identical over 13 bases. This CDR3 is 16 amino acids long. Germline loops: CDR1 MDHEN, CDR2 SYDVKM. Trimming cost V 6 bases and J 5 bases; bases outside gene matches: 10.

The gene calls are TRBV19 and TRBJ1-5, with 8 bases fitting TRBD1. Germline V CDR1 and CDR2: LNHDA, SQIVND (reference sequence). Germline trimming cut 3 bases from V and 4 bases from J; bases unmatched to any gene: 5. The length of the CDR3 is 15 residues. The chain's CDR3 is CASSIRGQENQPQHF. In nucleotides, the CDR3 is TGTGCCAGTAGTATTAGGGGACAGGAGAATCAGCCCCAGCATTTT. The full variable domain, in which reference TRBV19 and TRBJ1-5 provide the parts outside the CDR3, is DGGITQSPKYLFRKEGQNVTLSCEQNLNHDAMYWYRQDPGQGLRLIYYSQIVNDFQKGDIAEGYSVSREKKESFPLTVTSAQKNPTAFYLCASSIRGQENQPQHFGDGTRLSIL.

CDR3 residues: CASSSWTVWSSYEQYF. CDR3 sequence (DNA): TGCGCCAGCAGCTCCTGGACAGTATGGAGCTCCTACGAGCAGTACTTC. This sequence joins TRBV5-1 and TRBJ2-7, with D possibly being TRBD1 (6 bases). Germline V gene lookup returns CDR1 SGHRS and CDR2 YFSETQ. The CDR3 has 16 amino acids. The V end was cut by 3 bases, the J end by 0 bases, with 16 bases between.